The sequence of this T cell receptor beta chain was determined in a study of CD8 T cells in ankylosing spondylitis. Findings and limits, study-wide: The study identified a TCR beta motif of under ten highly homologous variants that appeared characteristic of ankylosing spondylitis blood.

This CDR3 has 13 residues. Germline V gene sequence: CDR1 MNHNS, CDR2 SASEGT. J lost 10 bases, V lost 4 bases, and 7 bases had no gene match. Of note for this clonotype: Its antigen is undetermined.

TCRdb fed the 5' RACE reads into MiXCR, producing one record per CDR3 protein. Here the sample spans 470,000 or so distinct CDR3 sequences, around 26% being singletons. The rearrangement links TRBV6-1 to TRBJ2-1, with 7 bases identical to TRBD2. This clonotype was obtained from a male donor with ankylosing spondylitis. Sequencing was carried out using blood, either unsorted or a sorted T cell fraction (not recorded which). The CDR3 is CASSATSAGEQFF. The CDR3 nucleotides read TGTGCCAGCAGTGCCACTAGCGCGGGGGAGCAGTTCTTC.